Listed here is a single TCR beta chain. These data are taken from a study of CD8 T cells in Susac syndrome. TCR beta sequences were obtained from blood CD8+ and CD4+ T cells. It was treatment-naive patients with stable or active relapsing-remitting disease who made up the multiple sclerosis controls. In contrast to the negatively isolated CD8+ and CD4+ T cells, TEMRA cells were FACS-enriched. Random-hexamer reverse transcription was applied to about 0.5 to 1 ug RNA. An immunoSEQ multiplex PCR amplified TCR beta CDR3 over 54 Vbeta and 13 Jbeta. TCRdb processed the immunoSEQ multiplex PCR reads anew with MiXCR; each CDR3 protein has one entry. This table has roughly 140,000 distinct CDR3 sequences, about 94% appearing once. V shed 2 bases and J shed 5 bases, with 8 bases lying between them. Germline V CDR1 and CDR2: SGHTS, YDEGEE. The CDR3 length is 13 residues.

The chain combines TRBV5-8 with TRBJ2-1; no reliable D call. This TCR came from a human donor with multiple sclerosis. The sequenced sample was CD8+ T cells from PBMCs. The CDR3 sequence: CASSLTRNNEQFF. In DNA form, the CDR3 reads TGTGCCAGCAGCTTAACCCGGAACAATGAGCAGTTCTTC.